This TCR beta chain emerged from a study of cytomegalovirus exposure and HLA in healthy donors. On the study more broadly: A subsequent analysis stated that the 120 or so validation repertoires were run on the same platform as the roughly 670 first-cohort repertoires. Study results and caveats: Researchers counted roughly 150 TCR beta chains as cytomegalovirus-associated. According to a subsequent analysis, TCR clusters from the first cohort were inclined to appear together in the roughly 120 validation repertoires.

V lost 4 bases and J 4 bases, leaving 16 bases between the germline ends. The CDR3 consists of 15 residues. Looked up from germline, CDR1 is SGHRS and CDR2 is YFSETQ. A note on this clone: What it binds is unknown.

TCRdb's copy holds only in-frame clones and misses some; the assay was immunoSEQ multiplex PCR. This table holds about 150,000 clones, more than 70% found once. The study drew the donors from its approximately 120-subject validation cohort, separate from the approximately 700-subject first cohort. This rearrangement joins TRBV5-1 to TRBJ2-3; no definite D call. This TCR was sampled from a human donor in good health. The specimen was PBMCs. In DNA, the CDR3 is TGCGCCAGCAGCCAACAGCAGGCTTTCGCAGATACGCAGTATTTT. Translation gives CASSQQQAFADTQYF.